This TCR beta chain appears in the sequencing data of a study of T-cell reconstitution after alpha-beta-depleted transplantation in children. CDR1 and CDR2 (germline): SGHTA, FQGNSA. The CDR3 extends over 13 amino acids. The junction had 3 bases not matched to a gene; V was cut back by 1 base and J by 9 bases. During its preparation, the TCRbeta library received unique molecular identifiers. Each CDR3 protein is one row after TCRdb ran MiXCR on the PCR reads. The sample contains hundreds of thousands of distinct CDR3 sequences, around 16% of which appear only once. The chain recombines TRBV7-2 with TRBJ2-1, with TRBD1 matching over 7 bases. Sequencing used PBMCs from the stem cell graft donor, obtained from the stem cell graft. The TCR was taken from a human donor who donated a stem cell graft to a child with acute myeloid leukemia. The CDR3 region is CASSLDRGVEQFF. The CDR3 DNA is TGTGCCAGCAGCTTAGACAGGGGCGTTGAGCAGTTCTTC.